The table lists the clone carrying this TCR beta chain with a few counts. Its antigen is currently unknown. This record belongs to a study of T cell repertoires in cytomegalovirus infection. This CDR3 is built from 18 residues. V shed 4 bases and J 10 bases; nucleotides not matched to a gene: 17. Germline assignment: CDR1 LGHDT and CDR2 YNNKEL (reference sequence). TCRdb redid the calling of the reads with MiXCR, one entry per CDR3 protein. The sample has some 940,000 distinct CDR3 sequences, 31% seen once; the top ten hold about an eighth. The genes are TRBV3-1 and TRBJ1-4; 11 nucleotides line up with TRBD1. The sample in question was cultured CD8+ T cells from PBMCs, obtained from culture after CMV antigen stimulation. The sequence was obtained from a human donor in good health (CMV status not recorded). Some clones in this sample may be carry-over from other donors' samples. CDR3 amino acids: CASSLRTGGLSPKRKLFF. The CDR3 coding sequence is TGTGCCAGCAGCCTCCGGACAGGGGGCCTTTCCCCGAAACGAAAACTGTTTTTT.